This T cell receptor (beta chain) originates from a study of T-cell reconstitution after alpha-beta-depleted transplantation in children. The CDR3 sequence is 15 residues long. CDR1 DFQATT and CDR2 SNEGSKA come from the germline V gene (reference sequence). V was clipped by 5 bases and J by 4 bases, with 18 bases between them. The table lists this clonotype with many counts. TCRbeta library construction was performed incorporating unique molecular identifiers. One entry per CDR3 protein, called by TCRdb with MiXCR from the PCR reads. This table has approximately 250,000 distinct CDR3 sequences, 9.7% appearing once.

The receptor's source is a human donor who donated a stem cell graft to a child with SCID. The rearrangement links TRBV20-1 to TRBJ1-5, with D maybe TRBD1 (5 bases). Sequenced here: PBMCs from the stem cell graft donor, sampled from the stem cell graft. The CDR3 loop is CSAFPRQGRNQPQHF. The CDR3 DNA reads TGCAGTGCTTTCCCTCGCCAGGGTAGGAATCAGCCCCAGCATTTT.